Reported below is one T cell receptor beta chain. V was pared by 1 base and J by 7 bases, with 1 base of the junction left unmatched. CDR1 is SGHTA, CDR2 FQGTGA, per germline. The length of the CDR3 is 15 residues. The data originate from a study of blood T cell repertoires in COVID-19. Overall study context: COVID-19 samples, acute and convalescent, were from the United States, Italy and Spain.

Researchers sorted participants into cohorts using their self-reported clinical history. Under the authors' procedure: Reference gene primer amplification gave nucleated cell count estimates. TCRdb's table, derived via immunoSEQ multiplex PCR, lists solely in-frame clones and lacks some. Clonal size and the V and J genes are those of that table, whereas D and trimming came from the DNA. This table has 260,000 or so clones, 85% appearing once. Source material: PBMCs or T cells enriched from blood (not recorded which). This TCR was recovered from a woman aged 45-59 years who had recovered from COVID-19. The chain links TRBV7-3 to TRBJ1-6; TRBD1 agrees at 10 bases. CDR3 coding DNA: TGTGCCAGCAGCTTAATGGGACAGGGGAATTCACCCCTCCACTTT. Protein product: CASSLMGQGNSPLHF.